These 28 T cell receptor beta chains share one sample of origin, sequenced in a study of vaccination and CD4 T cells after COVID-19. These receptors' targets are unknown. The Oncomine TCR Beta short-read assay was applied to DNA of cultured CD4+ T cells. TCRdb independently ran MiXCR on the PCR reads; one entry per CDR3 protein. The profile shows roughly 16,000 distinct CDR3 sequences, less than 65% of them singletons. The treatment is: roughly nine-day PBMC culture with coronavirus spike peptide pools or control peptides (ViraFEST assay). The sample was CD4+ T cells from blood, cultured in vitro. The receptor set was obtained from a human donor who had recovered from COVID-19.

The chain employs TRBV7-9 and TRBJ2-2, with 12 bases fitting TRBD2. The V and J ends lost 5 bases and 4 bases, in that order; junction bases with no gene match: 5. CDR1 and CDR2 from the germline V gene are SEHNR and FQNEAQ (reference sequence). CDR3 length: 16 residues. CDR3 nucleotides: TGTGCCAGCAGCCTGACTAGCGGGAGCCGCACCGGGGAGCTGTTTTTT. Translated: CASSLTSGSRTGELFF.

This clonotype was seen a handful of times. The chain couples TRBV19 to TRBJ2-3, with 15 nucleotides matching TRBD2. Germline V CDR1 and CDR2: LNHDA, SQIVND (reference sequence). After removal of 6 bases from V and 12 bases from J, the junction contained 7 bases not matched to a gene. There are 14 residues in the CDR3. The CDR3 sequence is CASSLGLAGGAQYF. Written as DNA, the CDR3 is TGTGCCAGTAGCCTTGGACTAGCGGGGGGGGCACAGTATTTT. Using reference TRBV19 and TRBJ2-3 for the parts outside the CDR3, the full variable domain is DGGITQSPKYLFRKEGQNVTLSCEQNLNHDAMYWYRQDPGQGLRLIYYSQIVNDFQKGDIAEGYSVSREKKESFPLTVTSAQKNPTAFYLCASSLGLAGGAQYFGPGTRLTVL.

The J gene is TRBJ2-4, the V gene TRBV7-9; TRBD2 is a possible D gene (5 bases). The CDR3 covers 13 residues. Germline CDR1 SEHNR, CDR2 FQNEAQ (reference sequence). V lost 1 base and J 8 bases, leaving 9 bases between the germline ends. CDR3 loop: CASSLVSGDIQYF. The CDR3 DNA is TGTGCCAGCAGCTTAGTAAGCGGCGACATTCAGTACTTC.

Here the CDR3 reads CASRETGTGIYEQYF. CDR3 nucleotide sequence: TGTGCCAGCAGGGAGACCGGGACAGGGATCTACGAGCAGTACTTC. The V call is TRBV6-2 or TRBV6-3, the J call TRBJ2-7; 9 bases are a match to TRBD1. This CDR3 has 15 residues. Trimming at V came to 6 bases and at J to 3 bases, leaving 9 bases not matched to a gene. The V gene's germline CDR1 is MNHEY and CDR2 SVGEGT.

The chain carries TRBV11-3 and TRBJ2-3, with no clear D. V dropped 5 bases and J dropped 14 bases, with 17 bases sitting between them. Germline CDR1 and CDR2: SGHNT and YENEEA. There are 12 residues in the CDR3. CDR3 in DNA: TGTGCCAGCAGCCACATTTCGTCCCCCCCGTATTTT. This translates into CASSHISSPPYF.

The V gene is TRBV7-2, the J gene TRBJ1-5; 9 bases line up with TRBD1. V trimming: 4 bases; J trimming: 7 bases; junction bases outside the gene matches: 8. The CDR3 is made up of 15 amino acids. Germline CDR1 and CDR2: SGHTA and FQGNSA. The CDR3 sequence: CASSWGTGREQPQHF. The CDR3 region has the DNA TGTGCCAGCAGCTGGGGGACAGGGAGGGAACAGCCCCAGCATTTT.

The chain couples TRBV21-1 to TRBJ1-1; TRBD1 is the table's D call and was not checked against the DNA. TRBV21-1 is termed a pseudogene. The length of the CDR3 is 19 residues. The CDR3 protein is CASSKCGLGQGAIDTEAFF. The CDR3, as DNA: TGTGCCAGCAGCAAATGTGGGTTGGGACAGGGGGCGATAGACACTGAAGCTTTCTTT.

CDR3 in amino acids: CASTSGQTYEQYF. The CDR3 DNA reads TGTGCCAGTACTAGCGGCCAGACCTACGAGCAGTACTTC. J is TRBJ2-7 and V is TRBV6-1; 8 positions agree with TRBD2. The CDR3 is 13 residues long. The ends lost 9 bases at V and 2 bases at J; junction bases unmatched: 6. Germline V gene lookup returns CDR1 MNHNS and CDR2 SASEGT.

V and J are TRBV11-2 and TRBJ1-2, with D tentatively TRBD1 (6 bases). There are 14 residues in the CDR3. The germline CDR1 and CDR2 sequences are SGHAT and FQNNGV. Trimming cost V 5 bases and J 6 bases, with 16 bases left between them. CDR3: CASSVTGPLNGYTF. DNA of the CDR3: TGTGCCAGCAGCGTCACAGGGCCCCTCAATGGCTACACCTTC.

V usage is TRBV2 and J usage is TRBJ2-7, with D maybe TRBD2 (7 bases). The CDR3 is 14 amino acids. V gave up 4 bases and J gave up 0 bases, with 10 bases separating them. Germline CDR1 is SNHLY and CDR2 is FYNNEI. The CDR3 loop reads CASSAGGHSYEQYF. In nucleotides, the CDR3 is TGTGCCAGCAGTGCGGGGGGCCACTCCTACGAGCAGTACTTC.

The chain links TRBV2 to TRBJ2-1; D is unresolved. From germline, CDR1 is SNHLY and CDR2 FYNNEI. V was trimmed by 3 bases and J by 0 bases, leaving 9 bases between them. The CDR3 is made up of 15 amino acids. CDR3 amino acids: CASSDDSSSYNEQFF. The CDR3 DNA reads as TGTGCCAGCAGTGATGACTCGAGCTCCTACAATGAGCAGTTCTTC. The full variable domain, with the rest looked up from reference TRBV2 and TRBJ2-1, is EPEVTQTPSHQVTQMGQEVILRCVPISNHLYFYWYRQILGQKVEFLVSFYNNEISEKSEIFDDQFSVERPDGSNFTLKIRSTKLEDSAMYFCASSDDSSSYNEQFFGPGTRLTVL.

The J gene is TRBJ1-2, the V gene TRBV6-1; D may be TRBD1 (5 bases). CDR1 and CDR2 from the germline V gene are MNHNS and SASEGT. The V and J ends lost 1 base and 4 bases respectively, with 10 bases between them. The CDR3 runs 14 residues. CDR3 nucleotides: TGTGCCAGCAGTGAAGGGGGCAGGTCCTATGGCTACACCTTC. Amino acid sequence: CASSEGGRSYGYTF.

In this sample, this clonotype turned up a few times. The CDR3 DNA reads as TGTGCCAGCAGCTCGTGTAATCAGCCCCAGCATTTT. Amino acids: CASSSCNQPQHF. The genes are TRBV12-1 and TRBJ1-5. TRBV12-1 is annotated as a pseudogene. The CDR3 has 12 amino acids.

This clonotype was picked up one time. The rearrangement joins TRBV7-6 to TRBJ1-6; a weak D match, TRBD1 (5 bases). The CDR3 runs to 18 residues. V lost 4 bases and J 5 bases, leaving 21 bases between the germline ends. Germline loops: CDR1 SGHVS, CDR2 FNYEAQ. This CDR3 reads CASSSLTLGDVDNSPLHF. The CDR3 nucleotides read TGTGCCAGCAGCTCCCTTACGTTGGGGGACGTAGATAATTCACCCCTCCACTTT.

J is TRBJ2-7 and V is TRBV5-4, with 15 bases aligning to TRBD2. CDR3 length: 19 amino acids. V lost 3 bases, J lost 2 bases, and 12 bases stayed unmatched. Germline-derived CDR1 and CDR2 are SGHNT and YYREEE (reference sequence). The DNA of the CDR3 is TGTGCCAGCAGCTCTCACGGGACTAGCGGGGGGCTCCCCCCCTACGAGCAGTACTTC. It specifies CASSSHGTSGGLPPYEQYF.

V is TRBV6-1 and J is TRBJ1-3; 8 nucleotides line up with TRBD1. The CDR3 covers 16 residues. The J segment lost 0 bases and the V segment lost 7 bases, leaving 8 bases of the junction unmatched. In germline, CDR1 is MNHNS, CDR2 SASEGT. The CDR3 loop is CASIMGQVSSGNTIYF. CDR3 nucleotide sequence: TGTGCCAGCATTATGGGACAGGTTAGCTCTGGAAACACCATATATTTT.

The chain links TRBV29-1 to TRBJ1-1; D not certain. CDR3 length: 11 amino acids. The germline V and J ends were trimmed by 6 bases and 10 bases, with 15 bases remaining between them. CDR1 SQVTM and CDR2 ANQGSEA come from the germline V gene. CDR3 amino acids: CSVDLVPGAFF. The CDR3 nucleotides read TGCAGCGTGGATCTAGTACCTGGAGCTTTCTTT.

This sequence joins TRBV18 and TRBJ2-3; 9 nucleotides line up with TRBD1. Trimming cost V 3 bases and J 0 bases; bases outside gene matches: 1. The CDR3 is 15 amino acids. CDR1 and CDR2 (germline): KGHSH, LQKENI. The chain's CDR3 is CASSPGTGSTDTQYF. For the CDR3, the DNA is TGTGCCAGCTCACCGGGGACAGGGAGCACAGATACGCAGTATTTT.

This chain joins TRBV11-2 and TRBJ2-1; maybe TRBD2 (5 bases). V was shortened by 2 bases and J by 11 bases, with 16 bases between the two germline ends. The CDR3 has 14 amino acids. Germline V gene sequence: CDR1 SGHAT, CDR2 FQNNGV. DNA of the CDR3: TGTGCCAGCAGCTTACGGGAAAGCGGAACTAAGCAGTTCTTC. It specifies CASSLRESGTKQFF.

The gene calls are TRBV20-1 and TRBJ2-2, with D possibly TRBD2 on 5 matching bases. The CDR3 contains 16 residues. Trimming removed 6 bases at V and 1 base at J, with 18 bases between. CDR1 is DFQATT and CDR2 is SNEGSKA in the germline V gene (reference sequence). For the CDR3, the DNA is TGCAGTGCACCACGAGTGGGAGTTGAGAACACCGGGGAGCTGTTTTTT. The encoded protein is CSAPRVGVENTGELFF.

The sample holds a few counts of this clonotype. The chain has TRBV20-1 and TRBJ2-7, with D perhaps TRBD1 (5 bases). V lost 0 bases and J 4 bases, leaving 16 bases between the germline ends. In germline, CDR1 is DFQATT, CDR2 SNEGSKA (reference sequence). The CDR3 is 15 residues long. The CDR3 nucleotides are TGCAGTGCTAGAGATTTCAGGGCCACCCCGTACGAGCAGTACTTC. It yields the protein CSARDFRATPYEQYF.

This chain uses TRBV6-1 with TRBJ2-3, with 7 bases fitting TRBD2. The CDR3 runs to 16 residues. The V gene's germline CDR1 is MNHNS and CDR2 SASEGT. With 6 bases clipped from V and 2 bases from J, the junction kept 11 bases outside the gene matches. CDR3 residues: CASRPSWGTITDTQYF. The CDR3, as DNA: TGTGCCAGCAGACCCTCTTGGGGGACTATCACAGATACGCAGTATTTT.

The rearrangement joins TRBV6-1 to TRBJ2-2; 7 bases agree with TRBD2. With 3 bases clipped from V and 3 bases from J, the junction kept 7 bases outside the gene matches. CDR1 is MNHNS and CDR2 is SASEGT in the germline V gene. This CDR3 has 16 amino acids. CDR3 residues: CASSDYGGRDTGELFF. As DNA, the CDR3 is TGTGCCAGCAGTGACTACGGAGGGAGGGACACCGGGGAGCTGTTTTTT.

This chain links TRBV20-1 with TRBJ2-3; 11 positions agree with TRBD2. Unmatched junction bases numbered 10, after V lost 0 bases and J lost 2 bases. Looked up from germline, CDR1 is DFQATT and CDR2 is SNEGSKA (reference sequence). This CDR3 has 18 residues. CDR3 bases: TGCAGTGCTAGAGATTGGAGAACTAGCGGGGGTTTCACAGATACGCAGTATTTT. It specifies CSARDWRTSGGFTDTQYF.

The V call is TRBV19, the J call TRBJ1-6; no definite D call. The CDR3 totals 14 residues. Trimming shortened V by 2 bases and J by 5 bases, and 7 bases separated the two germline ends. CDR1 LNHDA and CDR2 SQIVND come from the germline V gene (reference sequence). CDR3 loop: CASSIRGDNSPLHF. The CDR3 nucleotides are TGTGCCAGTAGTATACGGGGTGATAATTCACCCCTCCACTTT.

This clonotype has just one count. The chain carries TRBV19 and TRBJ2-3; 8 bases align to TRBD2. Looked up from germline, CDR1 is LNHDA and CDR2 is SQIVND (reference sequence). The J segment lost 4 bases and the V segment lost 2 bases, leaving 11 bases of the junction unmatched. This CDR3 contains 17 residues. The CDR3 DNA follows: TGTGCCAGTAGTATAATCTTCGGGGGGGCAGGCGCAGATACGCAGTATTTT. Its protein is CASSIIFGGAGADTQYF.

In its sample, this clonotype was seen a few times. J is TRBJ2-7 and V is TRBV24-1; weak D call: TRBD1 (5 bases). Germline CDR1 is KGHDR and CDR2 is SFDVKD. The V and J ends lost 3 bases and 3 bases respectively, with 8 bases between them. This CDR3 is built from 13 residues. The DNA of the CDR3 is TGTGCCACCAGTGATGAGACAGTCTACGAGCAGTACTTC. Translated, it gives CATSDETVYEQYF.

This sequence joins TRBV20-1 and TRBJ2-5; 10 bases map to TRBD2. The CDR3 is made up of 12 amino acids. Germline values: CDR1 DFQATT, CDR2 SNEGSKA (reference sequence). With 5 bases clipped from V and 4 bases from J, the junction kept 1 base outside the gene matches. The CDR3 coding sequence is TGCAGTGCTCGGACTAGCGGAGAGACCCAGTACTTC. Translation gives CSARTSGETQYF.